This T cell receptor (beta chain) was sequenced during a study of blood T cell repertoires in COVID-19. Study-level information: Collection of acute and convalescent COVID-19 samples took place in the United States, Italy and Spain.

Methods used by the authors: Amplification of reference gene primers provided the estimated nucleated cell counts. Here immunoSEQ multiplex PCR was the method, and the copy in TCRdb shows in-frame clones only, minus some. The D gene and trimming were derived from the DNA, and the V and J assignments and clone size from that table. The data show roughly 130,000 clones, around 83% seen once. This CDR3 has 12 residues. V lost 10 bases to trimming and J lost 3 bases, with 12 bases between them. Germline loops: CDR1 LNHDA, CDR2 SQIVND (reference sequence). The material sequenced was peripheral blood. This chain uses TRBV19 with TRBJ1-2; the D gene is possibly TRBD1 (5 bases). The clonotype was recovered from a woman aged 45-65 years with acute or convalescent COVID-19. CDR3 bases: TGTGCCACAAAAGGGGTGGACTATGGCTACACCTTC. Its translation: CATKGVDYGYTF.